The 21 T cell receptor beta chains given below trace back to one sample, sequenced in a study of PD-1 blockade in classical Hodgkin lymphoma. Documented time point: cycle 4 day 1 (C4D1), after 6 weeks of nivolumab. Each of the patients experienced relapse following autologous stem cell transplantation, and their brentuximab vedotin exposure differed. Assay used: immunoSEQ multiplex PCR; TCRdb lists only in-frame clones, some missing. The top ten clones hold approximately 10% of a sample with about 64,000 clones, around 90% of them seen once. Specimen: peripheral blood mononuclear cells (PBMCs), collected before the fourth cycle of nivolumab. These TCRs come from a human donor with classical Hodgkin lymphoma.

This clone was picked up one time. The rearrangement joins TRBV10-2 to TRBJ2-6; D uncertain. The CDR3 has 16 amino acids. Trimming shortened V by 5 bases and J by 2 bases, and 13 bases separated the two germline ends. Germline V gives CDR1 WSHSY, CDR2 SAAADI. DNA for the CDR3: TGCGCCAGCAGTATGGGCACAGATGCTGGGGCCAACGTCCTGACTTTC. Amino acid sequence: CASSMGTDAGANVLTF.

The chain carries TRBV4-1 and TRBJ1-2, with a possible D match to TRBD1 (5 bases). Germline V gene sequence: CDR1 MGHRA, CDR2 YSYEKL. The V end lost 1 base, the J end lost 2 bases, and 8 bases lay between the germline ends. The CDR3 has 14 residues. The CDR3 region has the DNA TGCGCCAGCAGCCAAGTATACAGGAACTATGGCTACACCTTC. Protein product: CASSQVYRNYGYTF.

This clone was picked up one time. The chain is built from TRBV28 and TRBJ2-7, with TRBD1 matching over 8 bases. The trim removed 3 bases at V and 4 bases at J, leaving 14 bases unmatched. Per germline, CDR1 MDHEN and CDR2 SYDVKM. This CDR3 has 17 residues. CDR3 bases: TGTGCCAGCAGTTTTAGTAGGACAGGGAATCGGTCTTACGAGCAGTACTTC. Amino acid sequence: CASSFSRTGNRSYEQYF. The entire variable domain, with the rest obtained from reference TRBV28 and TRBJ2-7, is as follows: DVKVTQSSRYLVKRTGEKVFLECVQDMDHENMFWYRQDPGLGLRLIYFSYDVKMKEKGDIPEGYSVSREKKERFSLILESASTNQTSMYLCASSFSRTGNRSYEQYFGPGTRLTVT.

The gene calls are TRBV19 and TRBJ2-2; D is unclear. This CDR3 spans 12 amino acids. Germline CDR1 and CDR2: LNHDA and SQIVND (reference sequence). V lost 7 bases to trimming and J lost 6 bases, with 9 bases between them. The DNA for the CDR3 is TGTGCCAGTAAGGTTTACCCCGGGGAGCTGTTTTTT. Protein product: CASKVYPGELFF.

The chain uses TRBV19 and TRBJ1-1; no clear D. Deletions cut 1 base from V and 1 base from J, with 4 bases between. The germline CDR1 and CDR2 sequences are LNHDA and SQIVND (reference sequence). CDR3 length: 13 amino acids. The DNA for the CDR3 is TGTGCCAGTAGTATAGGGGGGAACACTGAAGCTTTCTTT. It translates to CASSIGGNTEAFF.

CDR3 sequence: CASSYQGEWEKLFF. CDR3 DNA sequence: TGTGCCAGCAGTTACCAGGGGGAATGGGAAAAACTGTTTTTT. The chain combines TRBV6-5 with TRBJ1-4; 7 nucleotides agree with TRBD1. This CDR3 is built from 14 residues. V shed 2 bases, J shed 8 bases, and the junction held 5 bases outside the gene matches. Germline lookup yields CDR1 MNHEY and CDR2 SVGAGI.

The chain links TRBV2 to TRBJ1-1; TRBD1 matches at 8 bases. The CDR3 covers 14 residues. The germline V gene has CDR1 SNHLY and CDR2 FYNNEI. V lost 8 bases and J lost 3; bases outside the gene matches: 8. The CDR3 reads CASADQGADTEAFF. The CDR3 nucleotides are TGTGCCAGCGCGGACCAGGGGGCGGACACTGAAGCTTTCTTT.

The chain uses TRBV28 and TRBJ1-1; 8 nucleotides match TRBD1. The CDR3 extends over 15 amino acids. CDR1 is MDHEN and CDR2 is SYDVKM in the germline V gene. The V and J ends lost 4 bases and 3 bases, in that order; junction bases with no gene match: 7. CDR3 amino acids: CASSSPGTGYTEAFF. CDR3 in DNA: TGTGCCAGCAGTTCCCCTGGGACAGGTTACACTGAAGCTTTCTTT.

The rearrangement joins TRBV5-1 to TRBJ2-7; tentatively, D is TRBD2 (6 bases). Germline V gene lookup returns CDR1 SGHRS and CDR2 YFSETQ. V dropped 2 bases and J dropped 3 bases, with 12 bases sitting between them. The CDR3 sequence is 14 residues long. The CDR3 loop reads CASSFAGGDYEQYF. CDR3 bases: TGCGCCAGCAGCTTCGCTGGAGGGGACTACGAGCAGTACTTC.

CDR3 DNA sequence: TGTGCCAGCAGCCAAGGGGAGACAGGGGCTTCTAATTCACCCCTCCACTTT. Translated, it gives CASSQGETGASNSPLHF. The genes are TRBV4-2 and TRBJ1-6, with 8 bases lining up with TRBD1. CDR1 is LGHNA and CDR2 is YNFKEQ in the germline V gene. V shed 1 base and J 6 bases; nucleotides not matched to a gene: 8. This CDR3 is built from 17 residues.

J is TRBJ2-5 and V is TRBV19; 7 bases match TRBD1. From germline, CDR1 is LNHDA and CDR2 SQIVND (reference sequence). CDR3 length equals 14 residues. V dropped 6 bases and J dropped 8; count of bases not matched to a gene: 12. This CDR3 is CASSETGSSGTQYF. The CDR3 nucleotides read TGTGCCAGTAGCGAGACAGGGAGTTCGGGTACCCAGTACTTC.

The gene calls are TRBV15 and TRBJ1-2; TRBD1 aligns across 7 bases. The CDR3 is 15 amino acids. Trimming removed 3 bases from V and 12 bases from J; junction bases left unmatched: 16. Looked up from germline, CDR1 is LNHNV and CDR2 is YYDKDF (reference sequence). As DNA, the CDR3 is TGTGCCACCAGCAGCGACAGGGCTCCTCCTCAATTGAACACCTTC. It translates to CATSSDRAPPQLNTF.

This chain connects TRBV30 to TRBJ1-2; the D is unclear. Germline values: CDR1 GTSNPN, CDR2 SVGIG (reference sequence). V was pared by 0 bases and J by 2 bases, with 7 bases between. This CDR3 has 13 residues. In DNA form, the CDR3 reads TGTGCCTGGAGTGTACCGGGGAACTATGGCTACACCTTC. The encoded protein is CAWSVPGNYGYTF.

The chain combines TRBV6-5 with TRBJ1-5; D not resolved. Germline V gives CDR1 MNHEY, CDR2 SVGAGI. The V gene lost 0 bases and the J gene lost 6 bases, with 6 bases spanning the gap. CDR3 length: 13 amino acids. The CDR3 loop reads CASSYSISQPQHF. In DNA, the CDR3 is TGTGCCAGCAGTTACTCGATTTCTCAGCCCCAGCATTTT.

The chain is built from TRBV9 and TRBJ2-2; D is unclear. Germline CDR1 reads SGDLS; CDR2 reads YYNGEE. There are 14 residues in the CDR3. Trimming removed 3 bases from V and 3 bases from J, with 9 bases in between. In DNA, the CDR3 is TGTGCCAGCAGCGAAACGCCCGACACCGGGGAGCTGTTTTTT. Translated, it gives CASSETPDTGELFF.

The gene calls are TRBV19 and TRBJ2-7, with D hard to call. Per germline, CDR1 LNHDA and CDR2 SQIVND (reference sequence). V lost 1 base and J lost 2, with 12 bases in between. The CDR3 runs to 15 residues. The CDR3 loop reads CASSIVVSGPYEQYF. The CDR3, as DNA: TGTGCCAGTAGTATAGTCGTCTCGGGCCCCTACGAGCAGTACTTC.

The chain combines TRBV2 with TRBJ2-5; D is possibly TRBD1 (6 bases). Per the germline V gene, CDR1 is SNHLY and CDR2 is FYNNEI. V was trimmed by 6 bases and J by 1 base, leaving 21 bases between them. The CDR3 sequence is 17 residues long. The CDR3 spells CASSPRRAGASQETQYF. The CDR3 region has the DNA TGTGCCAGCAGCCCTAGGCGGGCAGGGGCTTCCCAAGAGACCCAGTACTTC.

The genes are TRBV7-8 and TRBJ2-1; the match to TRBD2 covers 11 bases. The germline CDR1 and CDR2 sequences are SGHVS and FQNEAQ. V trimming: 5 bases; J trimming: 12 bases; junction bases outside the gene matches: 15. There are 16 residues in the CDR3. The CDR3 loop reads CASSPLRVAGGRMQFF. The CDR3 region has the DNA TGTGCCAGCAGCCCCCTTAGGGTAGCGGGGGGGCGTATGCAGTTCTTC.

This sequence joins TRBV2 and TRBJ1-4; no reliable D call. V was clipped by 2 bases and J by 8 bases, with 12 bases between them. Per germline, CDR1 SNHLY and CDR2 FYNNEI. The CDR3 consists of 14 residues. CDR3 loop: CASSEIRGGEKLFF. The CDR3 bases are TGTGCCAGCAGTGAAATCCGGGGAGGAGAAAAACTGTTTTTT. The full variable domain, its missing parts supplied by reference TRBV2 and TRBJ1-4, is EPEVTQTPSHQVTQMGQEVILRCVPISNHLYFYWYRQILGQKVEFLVSFYNNEISEKSEIFDDQFSVERPDGSNFTLKIRSTKLEDSAMYFCASSEIRGGEKLFFGSGTQLSVL.

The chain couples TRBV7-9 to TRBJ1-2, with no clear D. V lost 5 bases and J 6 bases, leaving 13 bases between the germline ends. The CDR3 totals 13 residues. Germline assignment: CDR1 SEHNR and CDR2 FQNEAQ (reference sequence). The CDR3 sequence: CASSPYSDNGYTF. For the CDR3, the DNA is TGTGCCAGCAGCCCCTACTCCGATAATGGCTACACCTTC.

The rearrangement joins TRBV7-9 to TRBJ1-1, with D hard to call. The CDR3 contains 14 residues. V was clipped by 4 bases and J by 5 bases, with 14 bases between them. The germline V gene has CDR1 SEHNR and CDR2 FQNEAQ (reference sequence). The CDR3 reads CASSSRRAGTEAFF. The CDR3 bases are TGTGCCAGCAGCTCCCGGAGGGCGGGGACTGAAGCTTTCTTT.